The rows below give T cell receptor beta chains drawn from one sample of a study of blood T cell repertoires in COVID-19. The data were produced by immunoSEQ multiplex PCR, yet TCRdb's version contains in-frame clones alone and is incomplete. Here the sample spans 300,000 to 400,000 clones, 88% being singletons. The specimen was PBMCs or T cells enriched from blood (not recorded which). The source is a woman younger than 45 with acute COVID-19. Each CDR3 is given with its conserved first and last residue. D genes are given only for firm matches. Only part of the rows carry a size: once, few, many, or a class if the clone is expanded.

v_gene	abundance	j_gene	d_gene	CDR3aa	CDR3nt
TRBV5-4	NA	TRBJ2-7	TRBD1	CASSLGTDYEQYF	TGTGCCAGCAGCCTCGGGACAGACTACGAGCAGTACTTC
TRBV4-1	NA	TRBJ1-2	TRBD1	CASSQGSTGGYGYTF	TGCGCCAGCAGCCAAGGGTCAACAGGGGGCTATGGCTACACCTTC
TRBV19	NA	TRBJ1-5	TRBD1	CASSPGTGGFSQPQHF	TGTGCCAGTAGTCCCGGGACAGGGGGATTCAGTCAGCCCCAGCATTTT
TRBV2	NA	TRBJ2-2	NA	CATAGGRGNTGELFF	TGTGCCACAGCCGGCGGCAGAGGGAACACCGGGGAGCTGTTTTTT
TRBV7-6	once	TRBJ1-1	NA	CASSPGSRGTEAFF	TGTGCCAGCAGCCCCGGGTCCAGGGGTACTGAAGCTTTCTTT
TRBV21-1	NA	TRBJ2-5	NA	CARTTSSSGVRETQYF	TGTGCCAGAACGACGAGTAGTAGCGGGGTCCGGGAGACCCAGTACTTC
TRBV27	NA	TRBJ1-5	NA	CASSRGGNQPQHF	TGTGCCAGCAGTCGCGGTGGCAATCAGCCCCAGCATTTT
TRBV6-4	NA	TRBJ1-6	NA	CASSDTYNSPLHF	TGTGCCAGCAGTGATACTTATAATTCACCCCTCCACTTT
TRBV9	NA	TRBJ2-1	NA	CASSVRRGTYNEQFF	TGTGCCAGCAGCGTACGTCGGGGGACCTACAATGAGCAGTTCTTC
TRBV2	NA	TRBJ1-5	TRBD1	CASRKQTGKEQPQHF	TGTGCCAGCAGGAAACAGACAGGGAAGGAACAGCCCCAGCATTTT
TRBV5-6	NA	TRBJ1-2	TRBD1	CASSLGTGGFGVSYTF	TGTGCCAGCAGCTTGGGGACAGGGGGCTTCGGTGTGAGCTACACCTTC
TRBV15	once	TRBJ1-5	TRBD1	CATSGTKRDRENQPQHF	TGTGCCACCAGCGGGACCAAAAGAGACAGGGAGAATCAGCCCCAGCATTTT
TRBV6-5	NA	TRBJ2-2	TRBD1	CASRGTGTNTGELFF	TGTGCCAGCAGGGGGACAGGGACGAACACCGGGGAGCTGTTTTTT
TRBV9	NA	TRBJ2-3	NA	CASSVGGGLDTQYF	TGTGCCAGCAGCGTAGGCGGGGGCCTGGATACGCAGTATTTT
TRBV19	NA	TRBJ2-1	NA	CASSIVGRGYNEQFF	TGTGCCAGTAGTATAGTCGGCAGGGGCTACAATGAGCAGTTCTTC
TRBV12-3/TRBV12-4	NA	TRBJ2-1	TRBD1	CAKIRQGHNEQFF	TGTGCCAAAATAAGACAGGGTCACAATGAGCAGTTCTTC
TRBV2	NA	TRBJ1-5	TRBD1	CASSRDRDNQPQHF	TGTGCCAGCAGCCGGGACAGGGACAATCAGCCCCAGCATTTT
TRBV7-6	few	TRBJ2-7	NA	CASSLGYGLSSYEQYF	TGTGCCAGCAGCTTAGGGTACGGGTTAAGCTCCTACGAGCAGTACTTC
TRBV2	NA	TRBJ1-2	NA	CASSEGRGAYGYTF	TGTGCCAGCAGTGAGGGCAGGGGCGCCTATGGCTACACCTTC
TRBV5-1	NA	TRBJ1-2	NA	CASRSGMGLYGYTF	TGCGCCAGCCGATCGGGAATGGGACTGTATGGCTACACCTTC
TRBV6-1	few	TRBJ1-3	TRBD1	CASSDRGPSGNTIYF	TGTGCCAGCAGTGACAGGGGGCCTTCTGGAAACACCATATATTTT
TRBV10-3	NA	TRBJ2-6	NA	CASFSGANVLTF	TGTGCCTCGTTTTCTGGGGCCAACGTCCTGACTTTC
TRBV5-6	NA	TRBJ1-2	NA	CASSFLGRGNYGYTF	TGTGCCAGCAGCTTTTTAGGCAGGGGAAACTATGGCTACACCTTC
TRBV7-9	NA	TRBJ1-1	NA	CASSLARVVNTEAFF	TGTGCCAGCAGCTTAGCTCGGGTAGTCAACACTGAAGCTTTCTTT
TRBV27	NA	TRBJ1-5	NA	CASSPHQGTSNQPQHF	TGTGCCAGCAGTCCCCATCAGGGGACTAGCAATCAGCCCCAGCATTTT
TRBV19	NA	TRBJ1-4	TRBD1	CAVGTASLNEKLFF	TGTGCCGTAGGGACAGCAAGTTTGAATGAAAAACTGTTTTTT
TRBV6-5	NA	TRBJ1-5	NA	CASSLFWEGNQPQHF	TGTGCCAGCAGTCTCTTTTGGGAGGGCAATCAGCCCCAGCATTTT
TRBV18	NA	TRBJ2-7	NA	CASSPGQPELTYEQYF	TGTGCCAGCTCACCGGGACAACCGGAGTTAACCTACGAGCAGTACTTC
TRBV25-1	NA	TRBJ2-1	NA	CASSVRTGQGEQFF	TGTGCCAGCAGTGTGCGGACTGGGCAAGGTGAGCAGTTCTTC
TRBV7-2	NA	TRBJ1-3	TRBD1	CASSSGQVSGNTIYF	TGTGCCAGCAGCTCGGGACAGGTCTCTGGAAACACCATATATTTT
TRBV30	NA	TRBJ2-1	NA	CASKRQVTPYNEQFF	TGTGCCTCGAAACGACAGGTGACCCCGTACAATGAGCAGTTCTTC
TRBV5-6	NA	TRBJ2-3	NA	CASSLAPPGVRRDTQYF	TGTGCCAGCAGCTTGGCCCCACCCGGGGTACGCCGGGATACGCAGTATTTT
TRBV5-1	few	TRBJ1-1	TRBD1	CASSLGVWTGGDTEAFF	TGCGCCAGCAGCTTGGGTGTTTGGACAGGCGGGGACACTGAAGCTTTCTTT
TRBV7-9	NA	TRBJ2-1	TRBD2	CASSLSERGLYNEQFF	TGTGCCAGCAGCTTATCTGAGCGGGGGCTTTACAATGAGCAGTTCTTC
TRBV29-1	NA	TRBJ1-2	TRBD1	CSALPTGTNYGYTF	TGCAGCGCCCTCCCGACAGGGACAAACTATGGCTACACCTTC
TRBV5-8	NA	TRBJ2-7	TRBD1	CASSLPRGRNEQYF	TGTGCCAGCAGCTTACCCAGGGGGCGTAACGAGCAGTACTTC
TRBV5-1	NA	TRBJ1-1	NA	CASSANRAGDYNTEAFF	TGCGCCAGCAGCGCAAACCGGGCGGGGGATTATAACACTGAAGCTTTCTTT
TRBV5-1	NA	TRBJ2-7	NA	CASSLENRVSYEQYF	TGCGCCAGCAGCTTGGAAAACAGGGTCTCCTACGAGCAGTACTTC
TRBV4-3	NA	TRBJ1-6	NA	CASSQDTVRSPLHF	TGCGCCAGCAGCCAAGATACAGTTCGCTCACCCCTCCACTTT
TRBV7-9	NA	TRBJ1-4	TRBD1	CASSLVLGTDEKLFF	TGTGCCAGCAGCTTAGTTCTCGGGACAGATGAAAAACTGTTTTTT
TRBV12-5	NA	TRBJ2-7	TRBD1	CASGGRQGDAYEQYF	TGTGCTAGTGGGGGGAGACAGGGTGACGCCTACGAGCAGTACTTC
TRBV5-1	once	TRBJ2-2	TRBD2	CASSLDRGVGTGELFF	TGCGCCAGCAGCCTGGACCGGGGGGTAGGCACCGGGGAGCTGTTTTTT
TRBV6-5	NA	TRBJ1-2	TRBD1	CASSYAGQGKGYTF	TGTGCCAGCAGTTACGCGGGACAGGGGAAGGGCTACACCTTC
TRBV5-1	NA	TRBJ2-5	NA	CASSLDTRETQYF	TGCGCCAGCAGCTTAGACACCCGGGAGACCCAGTACTTC
TRBV5-6	NA	TRBJ1-6	NA	CASSLQRSSYNSPLHF	TGTGCCAGCAGCTTGCAGAGGAGCTCCTATAATTCACCCCTCCACTTT
TRBV7-2	NA	TRBJ1-5	NA	CASSLGWGGNNQPQHF	TGTGCCAGCAGCTTAGGATGGGGGGGGAATAATCAGCCCCAGCATTTT
TRBV18	NA	TRBJ2-5	TRBD1	CASSPPETGGETQYF	TGTGCCAGCTCACCACCGGAGACAGGGGGGGAGACCCAGTACTTC
TRBV28	NA	TRBJ2-7	NA	CASYPQGTPYEQYF	TGTGCCAGCTATCCACAGGGTACCCCCTACGAGCAGTACTTC